The 23 T cell receptor beta chains listed next were all sequenced from one sample in a study of human T cells and chemical hapten exposure. Time point given: patch test 1, 2 weeks after DPC sensitization. Treatment specified: therapeutic diphenylcyclopropenone sensitization with weekly scalp DPC. One entry per CDR3 protein results from TCRdb running MiXCR on the RACE reads. The sample lists roughly 380,000 distinct CDR3 sequences, approximately 5.1% occurring once. The sample here was whole blood, taken in connection with sensitization to the hapten diphenylcyclopropenone (DPC). The receptors derive from a woman aged 50 to 60 with alopecia areata. Some clones in this sample may be carry-over from other donors' samples.

In this sample, this clonotype turned up a few times. The chain recombines TRBV7-2 with TRBJ2-6; no clear D. Trimming removed 5 bases at V and 0 bases at J, with 8 bases between. The CDR3 length is 15 residues. Germline V gene lookup returns CDR1 SGHTA and CDR2 FQGNSA. In nucleotides, the CDR3 is TGTGCCAGCAGCGCCCAGTTCTCTGGGGCCAACGTCCTGACTTTC. Translation gives CASSAQFSGANVLTF.

This clonotype was counted many times. This chain connects TRBV10-3 to TRBJ2-1; D uncertain. V lost 0 bases to trimming and J lost 4 bases, with 13 bases between them. CDR3 length equals 16 residues. Germline CDR1 is ENHRY and CDR2 is SYGVKD. The DNA of the CDR3 is TGTGCCATCAGTGAGTCTGCTAGGGCACTTTACAATGAGCAGTTCTTC. Protein: CAISESARALYNEQFF.

The rearrangement joins TRBV11-2 to TRBJ1-2, with D unclear. Germline V lookup: CDR1 SGHAT, CDR2 FQNNGV. This CDR3 has 13 residues. V was cut by 0 bases and J by 10 bases, with 12 bases left in between. CDR3 loop: CASSLDVKFAYTF. The CDR3 DNA is TGTGCCAGCAGCTTAGATGTGAAATTCGCCTACACCTTC.

This clonotype was seen at least ten times. J is TRBJ1-3 and V is TRBV4-1; 10 bases fit TRBD1. The CDR3 is 15 residues long. V dropped 0 bases and J dropped 8; count of bases not matched to a gene: 4. Germline-derived CDR1 and CDR2 are MGHRA and YSYEKL. The CDR3 DNA reads TGCGCCAGCAGCCAAGAGGGGGACAGGGGAGACACCATATATTTT. This sequence encodes CASSQEGDRGDTIYF.

This clonotype was counted only a few times. The chain is built from TRBV28 and TRBJ1-6, with 9 bases matching TRBD1. CDR1 MDHEN and CDR2 SYDVKM come from the germline V gene. V shed 2 bases and J 0 bases; nucleotides not matched to a gene: 5. This CDR3 spans 18 amino acids. Here the CDR3 DNA reads TGTGCCAGCAGTTTAGGGGGGACAGGGAGCTCCTATAATTCACCCCTCCACTTT. This encodes CASSLGGTGSSYNSPLHF.

This clonotype occurred many times. The chain has TRBV5-1 and TRBJ2-3; 9 bases align to TRBD2. The J segment lost 0 bases and the V segment lost 8 bases, leaving 19 bases of the junction unmatched. Germline lookup yields CDR1 SGHRS and CDR2 YFSETQ. The CDR3 length is 19 residues. For the CDR3, the DNA is TGCGCCAGTAAGCCCACCCTCCTAGCGGGACGACAAAGCACAGATACGCAGTATTTT. It specifies CASKPTLLAGRQSTDTQYF.

This clonotype was picked up many times. V usage is TRBV12-3 or TRBV12-4 and J usage is TRBJ2-7; D is uncertain. V lost 6 bases and J 8 bases, leaving 14 bases between the germline ends. The CDR3 spans 12 residues. CDR3 sequence (DNA): TGTGCCAGCAGCGTACCGTCTGGGAAGCAGTACTTC. This encodes CASSVPSGKQYF.

At least ten counts were recorded for this clonotype. The genes are TRBV29-1 and TRBJ2-7; D gene ambiguous. The CDR3 totals 12 residues. V dropped 4 bases and J dropped 9 bases, with 16 bases sitting between them. Germline V gene data show CDR1 as SQVTM and CDR2 as ANQGSEA. CDR3 region: CSVATATIGQYF. In DNA form, the CDR3 reads TGCAGCGTTGCAACAGCTACGATTGGGCAGTACTTC.

This clonotype occurred many times. The V call is TRBV18, the J call TRBJ2-3, with D unresolved. In germline, CDR1 is KGHSH, CDR2 LQKENI. Trimming took off 4 bases at V and 1 base at J, with 9 bases between the two ends. CDR3 size: 14 residues. The CDR3 DNA sequence: TGTGCCAGCTCACTCTCCCTTCGCACAGATACGCAGTATTTT. Its translation is CASSLSLRTDTQYF.

Many counts were recorded for this clonotype. The chain combines TRBV7-2 with TRBJ2-7; D tentatively reads TRBD1 or TRBD2 (5 bases each). Trimming stripped 5 bases from V and 7 bases from J, with 18 bases between. There are 14 residues in the CDR3. Per germline, CDR1 SGHTA and CDR2 FQGNSA. In DNA form, the CDR3 reads TGTGCCAGCAGCGCGGGCGTTGGACACCGGGAGCAGTACTTC. Encoded protein: CASSAGVGHREQYF.

At least ten counts were recorded for this clonotype. The CDR3 nucleotides read TGTGCCAGCAGCCGTAACCCCGACAGCTACGAGCAGTACTTC. It translates to CASSRNPDSYEQYF. The rearrangement links TRBV2 to TRBJ2-7, with a weak D call TRBD1 (5 bases). Trimming pared 6 bases from V and 3 bases from J, leaving 15 bases between. From germline, CDR1 is SNHLY and CDR2 FYNNEI. The CDR3 is 14 amino acids.

This clonotype has ten or more counts. The genes are TRBV5-1 and TRBJ2-1; TRBD2 matches at 8 bases. J gave up 8 bases and V 5 bases, and 9 bases lay outside the gene matches. The CDR3 is 14 residues long. CDR1 is SGHRS and CDR2 is YFSETQ in the germline V gene. The CDR3 sequence is CASRPGGPIHEQFF. In DNA, the CDR3 is TGCGCCAGCAGGCCGGGAGGGCCAATCCATGAGCAGTTCTTC.

The chain links TRBV15 to TRBJ1-5, with D possibly matching TRBD1 (5 bases). This CDR3 contains 16 residues. V lost 2 bases to trimming and J lost 0 bases, with 11 bases between them. The germline V gene has CDR1 LNHNV and CDR2 YYDKDF (reference sequence). The CDR3 here is CATSRPGRVSNQPQHF. The CDR3 nucleotides read TGTGCCACCAGCAGACCAGGGAGGGTTAGCAATCAGCCCCAGCATTTT.

This clonotype has a count of ten or more. This chain connects TRBV9 to TRBJ2-7; 7 positions match TRBD2. This CDR3 is 14 amino acids long. Germline values: CDR1 SGDLS, CDR2 YYNGEE. With V trimmed by 2 bases and J by 4 bases, 6 bases remained unmatched. The CDR3 sequence is CASSVASSGYEQYF. As DNA, the CDR3 is TGTGCCAGCAGCGTGGCGTCTAGCGGTTACGAGCAGTACTTC.

As concerns this clonotype: The junction does not match germline at one end; this may be a read error. The chain uses TRBV5-4 and TRBJ2-1; D tentatively reads TRBD1 or TRBD2 (5 bases each). The CDR3 has 15 residues. Germline V gene data show CDR1 as SGHNT and CDR2 as YYREEE (reference sequence). CDR3 nucleotide sequence: TGTGCCAGCAGCTTCGGGGCTCCATCCTACAGTGAGCAGTTCTTC. Translation: CASSFGAPSYSEQFF.

This clonotype was counted many times. The rearrangement links TRBV28 to TRBJ1-4; D not resolved. The CDR3 runs 12 residues. Germline loops: CDR1 MDHEN, CDR2 SYDVKM. Trimming took 2 bases from V and 6 from J, leaving 4 bases between them. The CDR3 loop is CASSLRDEKLFF. The CDR3 DNA reads TGTGCCAGCAGTTTACGCGATGAAAAACTGTTTTTT.

This clonotype has a count of ten or more. The chain has TRBV5-6 and TRBJ2-4, with TRBD1 identical over 8 bases. Per the germline V gene, CDR1 is SGHDT and CDR2 is YYEEEE. Trimming cost V 1 base and J 0 bases; bases outside gene matches: 3. The CDR3 loop spans 16 amino acids. The CDR3 is CASSLTGGAAKNIQYF. The CDR3 bases are TGTGCCAGCAGCTTGACAGGGGGAGCAGCCAAAAACATTCAGTACTTC. Full variable domain (missing parts from reference TRBV5-6 and TRBJ2-4): DAGVTQSPTHLIKTRGQQVTLRCSPKSGHDTVSWYQQALGQGPQFIFQYYEEEERQRGNFPDRFSGHQFPNYSSELNVNALLLGDSALYLCASSLTGGAAKNIQYFGAGTRLSVL.

In this sample, this clonotype turned up many times. This chain connects TRBV7-2 to TRBJ2-2, with D tentatively TRBD2 (7 bases). Trimming cost V 4 bases and J 14 bases, with 20 bases left between them. This CDR3 is built from 14 residues. Germline V gene sequence: CDR1 SGHTA, CDR2 FQGNSA. CDR3 loop: CASSWGGSGVPLFF. The CDR3 DNA follows: TGTGCCAGCAGCTGGGGGGGCAGCGGGGTGCCCCTGTTTTTT.

The V gene is TRBV7-6, the J gene TRBJ2-5; D call uncertain. Germline V gives CDR1 SGHVS, CDR2 FNYEAQ. The CDR3 runs to 13 residues. Trimming left V 5 bases short and J 4 bases short, with 11 bases between. The CDR3, as DNA: TGTGCCAGCAGCCCGGCGTCGGGAGAGACCCAGTACTTC. Its protein is CASSPASGETQYF.

In its sample, this clonotype was seen many times. The chain is built from TRBV5-4 and TRBJ1-1; 8 bases fit TRBD1. Germline trimming cut 0 bases from V and 0 bases from J; bases unmatched to any gene: 4. CDR1 is SGHNT, CDR2 YYREEE, per germline (reference sequence). CDR3 length: 16 residues. CDR3 residues: CASSLGRQGMNTEAFF. CDR3 bases: TGTGCCAGCAGCTTGGGGAGACAGGGGATGAACACTGAAGCTTTCTTT.

This chain joins TRBV7-8 and TRBJ2-7; 7 nucleotides match TRBD2. Germline CDR1 is SGHVS and CDR2 is FQNEAQ. The CDR3 has 16 residues. The J segment lost 1 base and the V segment lost 1 base, leaving 7 bases of the junction unmatched. In DNA, the CDR3 is TGTGCCAGCAGCTTAGATAGGACTAGTCGGTCCTACGAGCAGTACTTC. It translates to CASSLDRTSRSYEQYF.

This clonotype was seen many times. The chain employs TRBV20-1 and TRBJ2-7; maybe TRBD1 (6 bases). This CDR3 is 12 amino acids long. Germline V gene sequence: CDR1 DFQATT, CDR2 SNEGSKA (reference sequence). CDR3 residues: CTLDRDGYEQYF. The CDR3 DNA follows: TGCACCCTGGACAGAGACGGCTACGAGCAGTACTTC.

This clonotype was observed at least ten times. The rearrangement uses TRBV20-1 and TRBJ1-2, with D uncertain. Between the trimmed V and J ends, which lost 3 bases and 7 bases, there was a span of 9 bases. The CDR3 has 11 residues. Germline lookup yields CDR1 DFQATT and CDR2 SNEGSKA (reference sequence). The CDR3 sequence is CSASAGSGYTF. The CDR3 bases are TGCAGTGCTAGTGCAGGATCTGGCTACACCTTC.